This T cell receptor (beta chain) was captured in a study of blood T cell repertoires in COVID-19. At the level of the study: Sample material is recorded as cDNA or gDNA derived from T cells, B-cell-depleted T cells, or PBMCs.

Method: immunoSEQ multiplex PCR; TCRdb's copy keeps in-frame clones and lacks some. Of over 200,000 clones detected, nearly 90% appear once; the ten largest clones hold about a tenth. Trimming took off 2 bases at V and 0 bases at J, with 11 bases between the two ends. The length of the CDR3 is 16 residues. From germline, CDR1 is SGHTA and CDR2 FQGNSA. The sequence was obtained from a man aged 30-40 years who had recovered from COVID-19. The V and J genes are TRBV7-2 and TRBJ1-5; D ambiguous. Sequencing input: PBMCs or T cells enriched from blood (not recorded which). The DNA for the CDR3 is TGTGCCAGCAGCTTACATCGATCAGGTAGCAATCAGCCCCAGCATTTT. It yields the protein CASSLHRSGSNQPQHF.